Each of the 5 T cell receptor beta chains below was sequenced from the same sample in a study of T cell repertoires in cytomegalovirus infection. TCRdb called the reads again in MiXCR, with one record for every CDR3 protein. The sample includes 490,000 or so distinct CDR3 sequences, approximately 10% of them seen just once. The specimen sequenced was PBMCs. The origin of the receptors is a human donor in good health (CMV status not recorded). Some clones in this sample may be carry-over from other donors' samples.

The table lists this clonotype with a few counts. J is TRBJ2-7 and V is TRBV20-1; 14 bases agree with TRBD2. This CDR3 has 19 residues. Trimming cost V 4 bases and J 2 bases; bases outside gene matches: 16. Looked up from germline, CDR1 is DFQATT and CDR2 is SNEGSKA (reference sequence). DNA for the CDR3: TGCAGTGCTAATTCGTCCCGACTAGCGGGAGGGCCTGCACCCTACGAGCAGTACTTC. It is translated as CSANSSRLAGGPAPYEQYF.

This clonotype was detected many times. V gene TRBV11-2 combines with J gene TRBJ2-5; 9 bases fit TRBD1. Trimming took 3 bases from V and 4 from J; bases not matched to a gene: 9. In germline, CDR1 is SGHAT, CDR2 FQNNGV. This CDR3 has 16 residues. This CDR3 reads CASSFLGQGGGETQYF. CDR3 DNA sequence: TGTGCCAGCAGCTTTCTGGGACAGGGAGGAGGAGAGACCCAGTACTTC. Full variable domain (rest looked up from reference TRBV11-2 and TRBJ2-5): EAGVAQSPRYKIIEKRQSVAFWCNPISGHATLYWYQQILGQGPKLLIQFQNNGVVDDSQLPKDRFSAERLKGVDSTLKIQPAKLEDSAVYLCASSFLGQGGGETQYFGPGTRLLVL.

The rearrangement links TRBV10-3 to TRBJ1-1, with 7 bases matching TRBD1. This CDR3 has 12 amino acids. The germline CDR1 and CDR2 sequences are ENHRY and SYGVKD. V trimming: 3 bases; J trimming: 11 bases; junction bases outside the gene matches: 6. The chain's CDR3 is CAISDPQGRAFF. DNA for the CDR3: TGTGCCATCAGTGACCCACAGGGGAGGGCTTTCTTT.

Regarding this clonotype: This may stem from a read error, because a much larger clone lies one nucleotide away. The chain is built from TRBV29-1 and TRBJ2-2; D gene uncertain. The ends were cut back, 7 bases at V and 2 bases at J, with 11 bases in the middle. CDR1 SQVTM and CDR2 ANQGSEA come from the germline V gene. This CDR3 comprises 13 residues. The CDR3 DNA reads TGCAGCGACGTGGGGATCAACACCGGGGAGCTGTTTTTT. Protein sequence: CSDVGINTGELFF.

This clonotype has ten or more counts. This sequence joins TRBV28 and TRBJ1-5; D may be TRBD1 (5 bases). This CDR3 has 14 residues. Germline CDR1 is MDHEN and CDR2 is SYDVKM. Between the trimmed V and J ends, which lost 3 bases and 5 bases, there was a span of 11 bases. DNA for the CDR3: TGTGCCAGCAGTTTCATAGGGGAAGATCAGCCCCAGCATTTT. It codes for CASSFIGEDQPQHF.